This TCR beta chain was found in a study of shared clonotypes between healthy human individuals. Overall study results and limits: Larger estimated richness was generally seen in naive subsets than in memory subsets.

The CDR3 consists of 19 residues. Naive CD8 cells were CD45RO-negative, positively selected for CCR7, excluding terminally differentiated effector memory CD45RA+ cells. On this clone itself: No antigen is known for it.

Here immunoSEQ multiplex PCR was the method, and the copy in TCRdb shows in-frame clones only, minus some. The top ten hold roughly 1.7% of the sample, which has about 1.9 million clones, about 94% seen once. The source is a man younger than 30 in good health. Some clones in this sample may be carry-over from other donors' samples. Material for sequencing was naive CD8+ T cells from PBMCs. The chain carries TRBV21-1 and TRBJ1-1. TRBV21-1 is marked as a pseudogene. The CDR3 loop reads CASSESSPLSGGMNTEAFF. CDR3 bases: TGTGCCAGCAGCGAAAGTTCCCCTCTATCGGGTGGTATGAACACTGAAGCTTTCTTT.